This TCR beta chain was profiled in a study of cytomegalovirus exposure and HLA in healthy donors. The overall study: The approximately 120 validation repertoires used the same platform as the roughly 670 first-cohort repertoires, a later analysis reported.

Clones were sequenced by immunoSEQ multiplex PCR, and TCRdb holds only the in-frame ones, with some missing. The table lists 210,000 or so clones, about 90% of them singletons. The V gene end was trimmed by 3 bases and the J gene end by 8 bases; junction bases not matched to a gene: 6. CDR3 size: 15 residues. CDR1 is LNHNV and CDR2 is YYDKDF in the germline V gene (reference sequence). The chain combines TRBV15 with TRBJ2-1, with 11 positions matching TRBD2. The receptor was isolated from a woman between 18 and 30 years old in good health and CMV-seronegative. Sequenced material: PBMCs. This chain's CDR3 is CATSRMTSGNHEQFF. The CDR3 coding sequence is TGTGCCACCAGCAGGATGACTAGCGGGAATCATGAGCAGTTCTTC.